This is a list of T cell receptor beta chains from one sample in a study of cytomegalovirus exposure and HLA in healthy donors. The data were produced by immunoSEQ multiplex PCR, yet TCRdb's version contains in-frame clones alone and is incomplete. Found here are fewer than 45,000 clones, 80% of them singletons; the top ten hold around 6%. The sample consisted of PBMCs. The origin of the receptors is a male donor in good health and CMV-seronegative. The CDR3 runs from the conserved cysteine through the conserved F or W. The D gene is left open where the match is weak. Clone size appears in some rows only: once, few, many, or a class for an expanded clone.

D	V	size	J	CDR3	DNA
.	TRBV28	.	TRBJ2-5	CASSPGTEFETQYF	TGTGCCAGCAGTCCCGGAACAGAGTTTGAGACCCAGTACTTC
TRBD1	TRBV6-5	once	TRBJ1-1	CASSYSGTGLDTEAFF	TGTGCCAGCAGTTACTCAGGGACAGGGTTGGACACTGAAGCTTTCTTT
TRBD2	TRBV7-9	.	TRBJ2-1	CASSARTSGSPGEQFF	TGTGCCAGCAGCGCCCGGACTAGCGGGAGCCCAGGTGAGCAGTTCTTC
TRBD2	TRBV6-5	.	TRBJ2-7	CASSLLAGGLYEQYF	TGTGCCAGCAGTTTACTAGCGGGGGGGCTCTACGAGCAGTACTTC
TRBD1	TRBV5-4	.	TRBJ2-7	CASSLRTGGYEQYF	TGTGCCAGCAGCTTGAGGACAGGGGGCTACGAGCAGTACTTC
TRBD2	TRBV30	.	TRBJ2-7	CAWSDRGGQVYAYEQYF	TGTGCCTGGAGTGATCGGGGGGGCCAAGTCTACGCCTACGAGCAGTACTTC
.	TRBV28	few	TRBJ2-7	CASSVGQYEQYF	TGTGCCAGCAGTGTGGGACAATACGAGCAGTACTTC
.	TRBV2	.	TRBJ1-1	CASSQYTEAFF	TGTGCCAGCAGCCAATACACTGAAGCTTTCTTT
.	TRBV5-1	.	TRBJ1-4	CASSLEPRGGNEKLFF	TGCGCCAGCAGCTTGGAGCCTCGGGGGGGGAATGAAAAACTGTTTTTT
.	TRBV7-3	.	TRBJ1-1	CASSFYVETEAFF	TGTGCCAGCAGCTTCTACGTCGAGACTGAAGCTTTCTTT
TRBD1	TRBV14	.	TRBJ1-2	CASSHTDRAYGYTF	TGTGCCAGCAGCCATACGGACAGGGCTTATGGCTACACCTTC
.	TRBV2	.	TRBJ1-2	CASSDGVNYGYTF	TGTGCCAGCAGTGACGGAGTTAACTATGGCTACACCTTC
TRBD1	TRBV6-5	.	TRBJ1-2	CASSSTGGQGAYGYTF	TGTGCCAGCAGTTCGACGGGAGGACAGGGGGCTTATGGCTACACCTTC
TRBD1	TRBV5-1	.	TRBJ2-5	CASSYGTGREQYF	TGCGCCAGCAGCTACGGGACAGGGAGGGAGCAGTACTTC
TRBD1	TRBV18	.	TRBJ1-5	CASSPGTGNQPQHF	TGTGCCAGCTCACCCGGGACAGGGAATCAGCCCCAGCATTTT
.	TRBV4-3	.	TRBJ1-1	CASSQDHPLWKGDTEAFF	TGCGCCAGCAGCCAAGATCATCCCCTTTGGAAGGGAGACACTGAAGCTTTCTTT
TRBD2	TRBV5-1	.	TRBJ2-2	CASSLTSGRGNTGELFF	TGCGCCAGCAGCTTGACTAGCGGGAGAGGGAACACCGGGGAGCTGTTTTTT
TRBD2	TRBV7-6	.	TRBJ2-5	CASSLEAGGRLAGETQYF	TGTGCCAGCAGCTTAGAGGCAGGGGGCAGACTAGCGGGAGAGACCCAGTACTTC
.	TRBV11-2	.	TRBJ1-1	CASSLGGTRDTEAFF	TGTGCCAGCAGCTTAGGAGGCACGCGTGACACTGAAGCTTTCTTT
.	TRBV5-4	.	TRBJ1-3	CASSRTGGNTIYF	TGTGCCAGCAGCCGGACTGGAGGAAACACCATATATTTT
TRBD1	TRBV2	.	TRBJ2-7	CASTRTGGPYEQYF	TGTGCCAGTACTAGGACAGGGGGACCCTACGAGCAGTACTTC
TRBD2	TRBV25-1	.	TRBJ2-7	CASSEPGLADEQYF	TGTGCCAGCAGCGAACCGGGACTAGCCGACGAGCAGTACTTC
TRBD1	TRBV6-1	.	TRBJ1-1	CASSEGTGADTEAFF	TGTGCCAGCAGTGAAGGAACAGGGGCGGACACTGAGGCTTTCTTT
TRBD2	TRBV5-1	.	TRBJ2-7	CASSWASGAQSYEQYF	TGCGCCAGCAGCTGGGCTAGCGGGGCTCAATCCTATGAGCAGTACTTC
TRBD2	TRBV7-2	.	TRBJ2-1	CASSLGLAGNNEQFF	TGTGCCAGCAGCTTAGGACTAGCGGGAAATAATGAGCAGTTCTTC
TRBD2	TRBV29-1	.	TRBJ2-1	CSVQLAGVVLRSYNEQFF	TGCAGCGTTCAACTAGCGGGAGTCGTCTTGAGGTCCTACAATGAGCAGTTCTTC
.	TRBV30	.	TRBJ1-4	CAWGQSTNEKLFF	TGTGCCTGGGGACAGTCAACTAATGAAAAACTGTTTTTT
TRBD2	TRBV5-1	few	TRBJ2-5	CASSLEPGLAGKETQYF	TGCGCCAGCAGCTTGGAACCGGGACTAGCGGGAAAAGAGACCCAGTACTTC
.	TRBV27	.	TRBJ1-1	CASSLGGGTEAFF	TGTGCCAGCAGTTTAGGCGGGGGCACTGAAGCTTTCTTT
TRBD1	TRBV19	.	TRBJ1-1	CASSIGHDREETVEAFF	TGTGCCAGTAGTATAGGCCACGACAGGGAGGAGACTGTTGAAGCTTTCTTT
TRBD1	TRBV4-1	.	TRBJ1-4	CASSQVGTGSEKLFF	TGCGCCAGCAGCCAAGTCGGGACAGGGTCTGAAAAACTGTTTTTT
TRBD2	TRBV4-2	medium-sized	TRBJ2-1	CASSQDLAEEQFF	TGTGCCAGCAGCCAAGACCTAGCGGAGGAGCAGTTCTTC
TRBD1	TRBV5-6	.	TRBJ2-5	CASSPGTGEETQYF	TGTGCCAGCAGTCCTGGGACAGGCGAAGAGACCCAGTACTTC
TRBD1	TRBV15	.	TRBJ2-2	CATSSPPGQTPNTGELFF	TGTGCCACCAGCAGCCCCCCGGGACAGACCCCGAACACCGGGGAGCTGTTTTTT
.	TRBV5-4	once	TRBJ1-4	CASSLEVGVNEKLFF	TGTGCCAGCAGCTTGGAAGTAGGAGTCAATGAAAAACTGTTTTTT
TRBD1	TRBV2	.	TRBJ1-5	CASSEADRGNQPQHF	TGTGCCAGCAGTGAAGCGGACAGGGGCAATCAGCCCCAGCATTTT
.	TRBV6-5	.	TRBJ1-2	CASSGSGVWGYGYTF	TGTGCCAGCAGTGGCTCAGGGGTCTGGGGCTATGGCTACACCTTC
TRBD1	TRBV11-2	.	TRBJ1-1	CASSLAGTGSTEAFF	TGTGCCAGCAGCTTAGCCGGGACAGGGTCCACTGAAGCTTTCTTT
TRBD1	TRBV30	.	TRBJ1-5	CAWSVRDRAQHF	TGTGCCTGGAGTGTACGGGACAGGGCTCAGCATTTT
.	TRBV5-1	.	TRBJ2-3	CASSSGTSTDTQYF	TGCGCCAGCAGCTCCGGGACTAGCACAGATACGCAGTATTTT
TRBD2	TRBV6-4	.	TRBJ2-3	CASSELAGGPGDTQYF	TGTGCCAGCAGTGAGCTAGCGGGGGGGCCGGGAGATACGCAGTATTTT
.	TRBV7-8	.	TRBJ1-1	CASSSRLAHLDTEAFF	TGTGCCAGCAGCTCCCGACTTGCCCACCTCGACACTGAAGCTTTCTTT
.	TRBV5-4	.	TRBJ1-2	CASSSGTWAQGYGYTF	TGTGCCAGCAGCTCCGGAACCTGGGCGCAGGGCTATGGCTACACCTTC
.	TRBV4-3	.	TRBJ2-3	CASSPRQNTDTQYF	TGCGCCAGCAGCCCCCGACAGAATACAGATACGCAGTATTTT
.	TRBV30	.	TRBJ1-5	CAWSLGSNSNQPQHF	TGTGCCTGGAGCTTGGGCAGCAATAGCAATCAGCCCCAGCATTTT
TRBD2	TRBV15	once	TRBJ2-6	CATSRDPGRERANVLTF	TGTGCCACCAGCAGAGATCCCGGGCGGGAGAGGGCCAACGTCCTGACTTTC
.	TRBV4-3	.	TRBJ2-3	CASSQVSLTDTQYF	TGCGCCAGCAGCCAAGTATCCCTCACAGATACGCAGTATTTT
.	TRBV2	.	TRBJ1-3	CASRSEASSGNTIYF	TGTGCCAGCAGATCCGAGGCTAGCTCTGGAAACACCATATATTTT
TRBD1	TRBV30	.	TRBJ2-7	CAWSFSDRVYEQYF	TGTGCCTGGAGTTTCTCCGACAGGGTCTACGAGCAGTACTTC
.	TRBV4-1	.	TRBJ2-7	CASSQGPAENYEQYF	TGCGCCAGCAGCCAAGGTCCAGCGGAGAACTACGAGCAGTACTTC
.	TRBV5-5	few	TRBJ1-6	CASSLDNVRSSYNSPLHF	TGTGCCAGCAGCTTGGACAACGTCCGAAGCTCCTATAATTCACCCCTCCACTTT
TRBD1	TRBV5-1	.	TRBJ1-2	CASRFRQGHYGYTF	TGCGCCAGCAGATTTAGACAGGGGCACTATGGCTACACCTTC
TRBD2	TRBV28	.	TRBJ2-2	CASSFELAGGPGTGELFF	TGTGCCAGCAGTTTCGAACTAGCGGGAGGGCCGGGCACCGGGGAGCTGTTTTTT
.	TRBV30	.	TRBJ1-1	CAWSVRSRTEAFF	TGTGCCTGGAGTGTTCGTAGTCGCACTGAAGCTTTCTTT